These T cell receptor beta chains were read from a single sample in a study of T cell responses to AZD1222 COVID-19 vaccine. TCRdb's table, derived via immunoSEQ multiplex PCR, lists solely in-frame clones and lacks some. This sample carries more than 75,000 clones, around 90% of them seen once, and the ten largest clones take 7.5%. The starting material was peripheral blood, obtained on day 0 of AZD1222 vaccination. These receptors were obtained from an adult in good health. Each CDR3 is given with its conserved first and last residue. Clone sizes are given selectively: once, few, many, or a class where the clone is expanded.

TRBJ1-2	-	TRBV18	CASSHDGVIRVNGYTF
TRBJ2-3	-	TRBV4-1	CASSLIRGTDTQYF
TRBJ1-1	once	TRBV3-1/TRBV3-2	CASSHSTNTEAFF
TRBJ1-1	-	TRBV9	CASSVEGPGWGTEAFF
TRBJ2-7	-	TRBV5-1	CASSLLQGTYEQYF
TRBJ1-6	-	TRBV7-3	CASSLTSQDGTPLHF
TRBJ1-5	once	TRBV3-1/TRBV3-2	CASSQSKQGQPQHF
TRBJ2-3	-	TRBV5-1	CASSVATGLVTDTQYF
TRBJ2-1	-	TRBV25-1	CASSYSGTYNEQFF
TRBJ2-1	-	TRBV9	CASSVATQAGAKQFF
TRBJ1-1	-	TRBV7-6	CASSPRPGRDTEAFF
TRBJ1-1	-	TRBV7-9	CASIKTGSGTEAFF
TRBJ1-1	-	TRBV10-3	CAIRGDRGYTEAFF
TRBJ1-1	-	TRBV19	CASSMRQGTEAFF
TRBJ2-6	-	TRBV19	CASSKRGGPGANVLTF
TRBJ1-2	-	TRBV6-2/TRBV6-3	CASSYYRGETGGYTF
TRBJ2-2	once	TRBV9	CASSPGTPVRTGELFF
TRBJ2-7	-	TRBV27	CASSRRGETYEQYF
TRBJ1-2	-	TRBV5-1	CASSVRGGGYGYTF
TRBJ1-6	-	TRBV7-6	CASSSASGAYNSPLHF
TRBJ1-2	-	TRBV27	CASSLGSQAGSYGYTF
TRBJ2-7	-	TRBV7-9	CASSPGAASSYEQYF
TRBJ2-4	few	TRBV28	CASSLISGIGVKNIQYF
TRBJ2-3	-	TRBV21-1	CASRGRSRTDTQYF
TRBJ1-1	-	TRBV11-2	CASSSPRSTEAFF
TRBJ2-3	-	TRBV30	CAWEDWPTQYF
TRBJ1-2	-	TRBV7-2	CASSLGWGYGYTF
TRBJ2-7	-	TRBV7-2	CASSLGQGFEQYF
TRBJ2-1	-	TRBV19	CASSPKSQAPPFF
TRBJ1-3	many	TRBV12-3/TRBV12-4	CASSLGGNTIYF
TRBJ2-7	-	TRBV27	CASAGTGVYEQYF
TRBJ1-3	-	TRBV7-9	CASISPGNTIYF
TRBJ2-2	-	TRBV29-1	CSVPGIYGELFF
TRBJ1-2	-	TRBV14	CASSQIGAPWRIYGYTF
TRBJ2-2	-	TRBV5-4	CASSLNTGELFF
TRBJ1-1	-	TRBV7-2	CASSSYRGAEAFF
TRBJ1-5	-	TRBV7-9	CASSLLVDRGSNQPQHF
TRBJ2-5	once	TRBV4-2	CASSQGLAGGVETQYF
TRBJ2-3	-	TRBV6-4	CASSDGPTSTDTQYF
TRBJ2-7	-	TRBV9	CASSVGTGDPYEQYF
TRBJ2-7	-	TRBV27	CASSLAGENPYEQYF
TRBJ2-7	-	TRBV6-5	CASRGTGFHEQYF
TRBJ2-6	-	TRBV3-1/TRBV3-2	CASSQRGTDHSGANVLTF
TRBJ2-1	few	TRBV2	CASRTTGREQFF
TRBJ1-5	-	TRBV15	CATSRQGRRQPQHF